This T cell receptor beta chain comes out of a study of shared clonotypes between healthy human individuals. Generated by immunoSEQ multiplex PCR, the TCRdb table keeps only in-frame clones and is missing some. Here the sample spans some 350,000 clones, about 74% being singletons. With V trimmed by 0 bases and J by 1 base, 6 bases remained unmatched. Germline V gene sequence: CDR1 SGHVS, CDR2 FQNEAQ. This CDR3 is built from 17 residues. This chain uses TRBV7-8 with TRBJ2-7; TRBD2 aligns across 10 bases. Material for sequencing was memory CD4+ T cells sorted from blood. Subset defined: CD45RA-negative fraction. This receptor was taken from a man between 25 and 39 years old in good health. The CDR3 coding sequence is TGTGCCAGCAGCTTAGCGGTTAATAGCGGGAGGTCCTACGAGCAGTACTTC. Translation gives CASSLAVNSGRSYEQYF.